The TCR beta chain under discussion was sequenced for a study of blood T cell repertoires in COVID-19. Assay used: immunoSEQ multiplex PCR; TCRdb lists only in-frame clones, some missing. The table includes about 480,000 clones, more than 85% detected once. Germline CDR1 and CDR2: MDHEN and SYDVKM. The CDR3 runs to 12 residues. V was shortened by 7 bases and J by 8 bases, with 14 bases between the two germline ends. J is TRBJ1-2 and V is TRBV28; D ambiguous. The TCR sequence derives from a woman aged 25 to 39 with acute or convalescent COVID-19. Sequenced input: peripheral blood. The CDR3 DNA is TGTGCCAGCAACTATGGCGCGGGCGGCTACACCTTC. Translation: CASNYGAGGYTF.